This T cell receptor beta chain was observed in a study of cytomegalovirus exposure and HLA in healthy donors. Study-wide background: T cells numbering around 190 million yielded around 120 million unique TCR beta sequences in an earlier analysis.

Germline loops: CDR1 MNHNS, CDR2 SASEGT. The CDR3 spans 15 residues. The V end lost 9 bases, the J end lost 5 bases, and 20 bases lay between the germline ends. The PCR employed 60 Vbeta primers together with 13 Jbeta primers. TCRdb keeps only in-frame clones here, not all; method: immunoSEQ multiplex PCR. Here the sample table reports about 110,000 clones. A remark on this clone: Its antigen is unknown.

Study findings and constraints: Earlier analysis found most TCR beta V segments productive about 90% or about 30% of the time. Several of the most significant clusters appeared, in a later analysis, to be linked to common viral pathogens. Researchers left out some V segments, among them TRBV6-2 and TRBV6-3, as indistinguishable.

The J gene is TRBJ1-5, the V gene TRBV6-1; D perhaps matches TRBD1 (5 bases). The receptor's source is a man aged 35 to 55 in good health and CMV-seropositive. Sequencing used PBMCs. Here the CDR3 DNA reads TGTGCCAGTAGTCCGGGACCCTGGAGGGATCAGCCCCAGCATTTT. This codes for CASSPGPWRDQPQHF.